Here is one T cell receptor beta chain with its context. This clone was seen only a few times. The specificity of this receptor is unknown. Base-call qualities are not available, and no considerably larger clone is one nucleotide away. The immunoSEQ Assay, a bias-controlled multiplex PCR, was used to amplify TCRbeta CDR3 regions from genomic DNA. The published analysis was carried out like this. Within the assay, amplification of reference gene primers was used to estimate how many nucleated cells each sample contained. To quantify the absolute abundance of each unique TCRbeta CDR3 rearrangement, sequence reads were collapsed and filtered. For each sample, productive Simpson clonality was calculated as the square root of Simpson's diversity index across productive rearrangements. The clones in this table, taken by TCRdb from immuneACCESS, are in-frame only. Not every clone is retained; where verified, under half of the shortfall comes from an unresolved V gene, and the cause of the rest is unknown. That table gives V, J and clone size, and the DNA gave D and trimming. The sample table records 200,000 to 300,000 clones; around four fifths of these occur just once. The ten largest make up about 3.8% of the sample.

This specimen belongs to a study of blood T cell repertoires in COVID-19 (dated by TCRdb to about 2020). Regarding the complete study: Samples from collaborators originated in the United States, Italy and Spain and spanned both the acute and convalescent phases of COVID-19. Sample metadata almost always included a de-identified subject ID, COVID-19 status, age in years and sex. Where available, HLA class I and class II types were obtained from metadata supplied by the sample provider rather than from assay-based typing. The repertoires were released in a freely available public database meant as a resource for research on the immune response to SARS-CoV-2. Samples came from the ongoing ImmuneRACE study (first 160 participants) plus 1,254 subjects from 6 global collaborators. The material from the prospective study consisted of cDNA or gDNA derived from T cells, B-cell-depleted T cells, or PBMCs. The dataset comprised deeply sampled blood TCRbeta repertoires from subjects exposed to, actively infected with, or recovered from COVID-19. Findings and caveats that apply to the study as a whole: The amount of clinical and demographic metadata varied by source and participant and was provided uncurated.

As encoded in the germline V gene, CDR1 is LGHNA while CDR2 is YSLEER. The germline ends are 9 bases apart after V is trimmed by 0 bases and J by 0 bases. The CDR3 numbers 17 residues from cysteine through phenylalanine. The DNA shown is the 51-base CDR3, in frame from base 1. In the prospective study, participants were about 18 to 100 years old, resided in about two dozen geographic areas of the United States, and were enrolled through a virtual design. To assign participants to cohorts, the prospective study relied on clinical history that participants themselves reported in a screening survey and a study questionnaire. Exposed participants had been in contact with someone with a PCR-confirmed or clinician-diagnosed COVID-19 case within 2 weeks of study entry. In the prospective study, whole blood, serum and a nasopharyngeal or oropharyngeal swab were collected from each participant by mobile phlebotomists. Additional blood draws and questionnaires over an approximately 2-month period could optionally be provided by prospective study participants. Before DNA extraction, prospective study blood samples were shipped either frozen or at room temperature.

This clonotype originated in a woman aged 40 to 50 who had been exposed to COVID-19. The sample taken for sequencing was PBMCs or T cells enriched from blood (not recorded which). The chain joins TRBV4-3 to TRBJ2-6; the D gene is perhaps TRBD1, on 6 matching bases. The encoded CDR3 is CASSQEQGSSGANVLTF. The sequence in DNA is TGCGCCAGCAGCCAAGAACAGGGTAGCTCTGGGGCCAACGTCCTGACTTTC.